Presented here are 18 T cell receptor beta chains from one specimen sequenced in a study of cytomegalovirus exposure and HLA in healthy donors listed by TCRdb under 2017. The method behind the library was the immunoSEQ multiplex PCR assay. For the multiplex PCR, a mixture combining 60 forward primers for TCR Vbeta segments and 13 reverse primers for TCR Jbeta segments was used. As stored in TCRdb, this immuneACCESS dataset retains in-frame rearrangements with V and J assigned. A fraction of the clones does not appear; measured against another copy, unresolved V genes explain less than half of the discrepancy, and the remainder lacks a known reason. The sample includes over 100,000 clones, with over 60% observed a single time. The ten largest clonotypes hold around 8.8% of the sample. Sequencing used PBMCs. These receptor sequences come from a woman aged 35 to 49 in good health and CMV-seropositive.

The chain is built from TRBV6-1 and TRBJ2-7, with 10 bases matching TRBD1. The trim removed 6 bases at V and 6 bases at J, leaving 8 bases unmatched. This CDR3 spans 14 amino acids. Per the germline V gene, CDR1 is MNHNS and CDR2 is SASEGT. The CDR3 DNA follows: TGTGCCAGCAGCCAGGGTGGGACAGGGGTCGAGCAGTACTTC. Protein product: CASSQGGTGVEQYF.

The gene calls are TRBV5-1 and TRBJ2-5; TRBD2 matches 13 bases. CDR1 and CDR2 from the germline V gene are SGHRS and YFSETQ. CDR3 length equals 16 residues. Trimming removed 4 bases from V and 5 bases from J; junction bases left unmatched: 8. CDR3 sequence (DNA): TGCGCCAGCAGCCAGATGGGACTAGCGGGAAGGGAGACCCAGTACTTC. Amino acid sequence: CASSQMGLAGRETQYF.

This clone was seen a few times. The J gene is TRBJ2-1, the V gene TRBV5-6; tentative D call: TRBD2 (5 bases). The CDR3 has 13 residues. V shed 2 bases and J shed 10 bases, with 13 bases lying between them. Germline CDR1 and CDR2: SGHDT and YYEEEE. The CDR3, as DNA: TGTGCCAGCAGCTTCTTTTCCGGCGGGGAGCAGTTCTTC. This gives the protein CASSFFSGGEQFF.

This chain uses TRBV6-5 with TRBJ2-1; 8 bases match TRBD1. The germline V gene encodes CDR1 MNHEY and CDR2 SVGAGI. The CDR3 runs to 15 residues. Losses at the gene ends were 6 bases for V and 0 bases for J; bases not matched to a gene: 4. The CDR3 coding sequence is TGTGCCAGCAGCCACACAGGGGGCTCCTACAATGAGCAGTTCTTC. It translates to CASSHTGGSYNEQFF.

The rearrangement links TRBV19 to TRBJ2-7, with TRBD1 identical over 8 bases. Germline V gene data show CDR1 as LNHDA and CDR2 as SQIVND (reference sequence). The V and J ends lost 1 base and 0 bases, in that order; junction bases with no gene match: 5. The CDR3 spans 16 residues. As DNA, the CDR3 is TGTGCCAGTAGTATAGCCGCAACAGGGGGCTCCTACGAGCAGTACTTC. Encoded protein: CASSIAATGGSYEQYF. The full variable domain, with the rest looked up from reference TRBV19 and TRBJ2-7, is DGGITQSPKYLFRKEGQNVTLSCEQNLNHDAMYWYRQDPGQGLRLIYYSQIVNDFQKGDIAEGYSVSREKKESFPLTVTSAQKNPTAFYLCASSIAATGGSYEQYFGPGTRLTVT.

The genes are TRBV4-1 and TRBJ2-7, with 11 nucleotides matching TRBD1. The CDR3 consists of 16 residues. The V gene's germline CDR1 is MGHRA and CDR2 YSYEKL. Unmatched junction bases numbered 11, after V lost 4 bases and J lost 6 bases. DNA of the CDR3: TGCGCCAGCAGCCCGACGGTGGACAGGGGGCTTTTCGAGCAGTACTTC. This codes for CASSPTVDRGLFEQYF.

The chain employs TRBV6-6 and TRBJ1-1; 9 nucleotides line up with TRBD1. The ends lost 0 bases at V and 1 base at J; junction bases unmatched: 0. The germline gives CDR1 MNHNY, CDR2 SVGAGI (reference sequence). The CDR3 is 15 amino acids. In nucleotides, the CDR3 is TGTGCCAGCAGTTACTCGGGACAGGGGAACACTGAAGCTTTCTTT. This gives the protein CASSYSGQGNTEAFF.

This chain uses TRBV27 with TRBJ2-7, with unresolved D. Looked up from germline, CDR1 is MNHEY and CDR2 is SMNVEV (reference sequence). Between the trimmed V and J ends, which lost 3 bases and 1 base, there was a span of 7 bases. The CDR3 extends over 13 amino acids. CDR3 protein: CASSFQVSYEQYF. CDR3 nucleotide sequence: TGTGCCAGCAGTTTTCAGGTTTCCTACGAGCAGTACTTC.

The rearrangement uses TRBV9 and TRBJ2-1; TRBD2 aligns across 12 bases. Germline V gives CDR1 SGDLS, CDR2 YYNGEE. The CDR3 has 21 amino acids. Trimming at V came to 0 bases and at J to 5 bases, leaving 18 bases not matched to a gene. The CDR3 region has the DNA TGTGCCAGCAGCGTAGAACCCTGGAGGACTAGCGGGACCTTTTACGACAATGAGCAGTTCTTC. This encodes CASSVEPWRTSGTFYDNEQFF. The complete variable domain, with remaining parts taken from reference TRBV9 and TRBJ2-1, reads DSGVTQTPKHLITATGQRVTLRCSPRSGDLSVYWYQQSLDQGLQFLIQYYNGEERAKGNILERFSAQQFPDLHSELNLSSLELGDSALYFCASSVEPWRTSGTFYDNEQFFGPGTRLTVL.

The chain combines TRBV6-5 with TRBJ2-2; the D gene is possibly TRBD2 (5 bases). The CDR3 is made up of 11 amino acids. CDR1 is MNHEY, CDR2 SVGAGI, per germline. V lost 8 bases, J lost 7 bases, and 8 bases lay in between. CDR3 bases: TGTGCCAGCGGCGGGCTCGGGGAGCTGTTTTTT. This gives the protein CASGGLGELFF.

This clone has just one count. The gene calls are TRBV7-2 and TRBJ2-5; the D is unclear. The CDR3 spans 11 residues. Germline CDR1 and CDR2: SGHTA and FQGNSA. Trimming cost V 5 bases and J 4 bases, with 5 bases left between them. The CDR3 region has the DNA TGTGCCAGCAGCCAACTAGAGACCCAGTACTTC. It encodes CASSQLETQYF.

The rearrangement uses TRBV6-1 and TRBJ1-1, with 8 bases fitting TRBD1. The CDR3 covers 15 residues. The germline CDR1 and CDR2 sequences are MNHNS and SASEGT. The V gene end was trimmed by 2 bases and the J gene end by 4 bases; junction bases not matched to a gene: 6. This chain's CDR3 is CASSEITGGLTEAFF. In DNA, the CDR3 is TGTGCCAGCAGTGAAATCACAGGGGGACTCACTGAAGCTTTCTTT.

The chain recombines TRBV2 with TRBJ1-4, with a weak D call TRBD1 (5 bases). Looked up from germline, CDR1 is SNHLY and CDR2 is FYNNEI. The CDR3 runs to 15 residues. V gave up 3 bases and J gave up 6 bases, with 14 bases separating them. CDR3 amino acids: CASSEDRQGDEKLFF. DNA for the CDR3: TGTGCCAGCAGTGAGGATCGCCAGGGCGATGAAAAACTGTTTTTT.

This CDR3 is CSVERQGFTEAFF. CDR3 nucleotide sequence: TGCAGCGTTGAACGGCAGGGGTTCACTGAAGCTTTCTTT. The rearrangement uses TRBV29-1 and TRBJ1-1; a weak D match, TRBD1 (6 bases). Between the trimmed V and J ends, which lost 2 bases and 4 bases, there was a span of 11 bases. The V gene's germline CDR1 is SQVTM and CDR2 ANQGSEA. This CDR3 has 13 residues.

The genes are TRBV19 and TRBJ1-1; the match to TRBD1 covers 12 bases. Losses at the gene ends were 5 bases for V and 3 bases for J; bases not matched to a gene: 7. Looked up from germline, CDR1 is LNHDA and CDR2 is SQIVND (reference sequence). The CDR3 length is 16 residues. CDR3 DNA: TGTGCCAGTAGTCGGGGACAGGGGGCATTTCACACTGAAGCTTTCTTT. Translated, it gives CASSRGQGAFHTEAFF.

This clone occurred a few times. CDR3 region: CASSGGHRRDGYTF. The CDR3 DNA follows: TGTGCCAGCAGCGGGGGACATAGGCGGGATGGCTACACCTTC. V is TRBV5-8 and J is TRBJ1-2; tentatively, D is TRBD1 (6 bases). Trimming took 4 bases from V and 6 from J, leaving 16 bases between them. Germline V CDR1 and CDR2: SGHTS, YDEGEE. The CDR3 contains 14 residues.

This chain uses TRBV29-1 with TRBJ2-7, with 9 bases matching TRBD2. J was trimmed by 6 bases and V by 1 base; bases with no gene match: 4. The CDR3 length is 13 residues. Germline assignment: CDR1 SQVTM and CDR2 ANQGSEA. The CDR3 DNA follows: TGCAGCGTTGAAGGTAGCGGGGGTGGCGAGCAGTACTTC. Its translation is CSVEGSGGGEQYF.

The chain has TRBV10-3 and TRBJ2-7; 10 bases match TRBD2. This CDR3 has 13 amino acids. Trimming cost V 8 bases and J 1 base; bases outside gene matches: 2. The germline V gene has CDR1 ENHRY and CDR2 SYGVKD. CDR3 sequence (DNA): TGTGCCATCGGGACTAGCGATTCCTACGAGCAGTACTTC. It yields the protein CAIGTSDSYEQYF.